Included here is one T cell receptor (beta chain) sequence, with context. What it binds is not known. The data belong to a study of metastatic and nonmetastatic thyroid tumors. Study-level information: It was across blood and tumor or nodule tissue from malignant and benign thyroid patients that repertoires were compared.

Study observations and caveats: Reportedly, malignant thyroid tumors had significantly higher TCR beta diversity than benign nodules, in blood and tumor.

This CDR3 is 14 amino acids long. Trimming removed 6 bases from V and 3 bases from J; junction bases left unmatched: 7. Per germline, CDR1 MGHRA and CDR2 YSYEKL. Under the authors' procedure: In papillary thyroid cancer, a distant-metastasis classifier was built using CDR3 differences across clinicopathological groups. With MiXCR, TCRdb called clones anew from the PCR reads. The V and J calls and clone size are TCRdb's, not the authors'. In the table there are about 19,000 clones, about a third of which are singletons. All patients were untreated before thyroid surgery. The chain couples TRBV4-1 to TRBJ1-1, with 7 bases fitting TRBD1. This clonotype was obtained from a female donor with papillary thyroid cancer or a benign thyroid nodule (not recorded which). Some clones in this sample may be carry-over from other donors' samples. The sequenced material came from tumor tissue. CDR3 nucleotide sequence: TGCGCCAGCAGAACTAGACAGGGTCACACTGAAGCTTTCTTT. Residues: CASRTRQGHTEAFF.